This entry concerns a single T cell receptor beta chain. No antigen is known for it. No base-level quality is on record; no much larger clone is a single base apart. The entry originates in a study of T cell responses to AZD1222 COVID-19 vaccine (dated by TCRdb to the early 2020s). For context, the study as a whole: Because spike-specific TCR depth and breadth did not differ between the two schedules, AZD1222 recipients who got a second dose at roughly 4 weeks were pooled with those who got a second dose at roughly 12 weeks. Trial participants were enrolled by age into 18-55, 56-69 and 70-plus year subgroups, with 148, 28 and 57 TCR-sequenced participants respectively. TCR sequencing was performed for 230 to 250 trial participants, of whom around 200 were given two doses of AZD1222 and approximately 26 were given two doses of MenACWY control vaccine.

The investigation overall reported the following: Only 5 to 7 AZD1222 recipients were SARS-CoV-2 seropositive at baseline, limiting conclusions about previously exposed vaccinees. Most participants were white British and females outnumbered males, and the authors suggested that clonal diversity may have been underestimated. After two AZD1222 doses, spike-specific TCR breadth and depth were significantly higher than at day 0 and than in MenACWY recipients. No day 14 peak-response samples were available, so repertoires were characterized only after the peak T cell response. Nearly half of unique spike-specific TCRs reportedly recognized epitopes outside regions mutated in the B.1.351 and B.1.1.7 variants. In the small 56-69-year group, the increase in depth fell short of significance, most likely because of low power. Vaccine-associated CD4 TCRs spanned the whole spike protein, with dominant responses in regions 160-218 and 743-854.

The CDR3 regions of human TCRbeta chains were analyzed by immunosequencing. As for how the authors treated the data: Repertoire TCRs were checked for matches against a reference library of SARS-CoV-2-specific TCRs that had been generated using the MIRA antigen-specificity platform. Breadth was defined as the fraction of unique TCRs that were SARS-CoV-2-associated, and depth was defined as the fraction of total T cells that were SARS-CoV-2-associated. Using the MIRA data, each spike-specific TCR was assigned both to the spike region to which the TCR was reactive and to a CD4 or CD8 class. Log10-transformed breadth and depth values were compared by one-way ANOVA with Sidak's multiple comparisons tests. TCRdb stores this immuneACCESS table with in-frame sequences only. Part of the clones is absent; in the studies checked, under half of the shortfall reflects unresolved V genes, and no reason is known for the rest. The V and J calls and clone size come from that table; D and trimming were worked out from the DNA. Counted in this sample were some 95,000 clones; roughly nine tenths of them appeared once. 3.5% to 4% of the sample belongs to the ten largest clones.

From a lookup of the germline V gene (reference sequence), CDR1 and CDR2 are MNHNY and SVGAGI. The CDR3 sequence holds 14 residues, the cysteine and phenylalanine included. Only CDR3 DNA is held: 42 bases, read in frame from base 1. Trimming accounts for 6 bases at V and 5 bases at J, while the number of junction bases matched to no gene is 8. The time point label here, explained by the study, means: baseline before first vaccination. The vaccinee samples were drawn from two UK trials, COV001 and COV002, one of which was a single-blind randomized controlled phase 2/3 trial testing AZD1222 (ChAdOx1 nCoV-19) in healthy adults. For TCRbeta chain sequencing, PBMC samples from trial participants were taken at day 0 and at day 28 after the second dose.

The sequence derives from an adult in good health. Sequenced material: peripheral blood, taken on day 0 of AZD1222 vaccination. The V gene is TRBV6-6 and the J gene is TRBJ1-1, with TRBD1 matching 8 junction bases. The CDR3 corresponds to CASSQTNRGTEAFF. Read as DNA, the sequence is TGTGCCAGCAGCCAAACCAACAGGGGGACTGAAGCTTTCTTT.